These 23 T cell receptor beta chains were sequenced from one sample in a study of cytomegalovirus exposure and HLA in healthy donors. With 60 Vbeta and 13 Jbeta primers, the PCR was carried out. Profiling relied on immunoSEQ multiplex PCR, and the TCRdb table lists in-frame clones only, not all of them. This table holds 150,000 to 200,000 clones, approximately 82% found once. The specimen was PBMCs. The receptors were gathered from a woman aged 18-29 years in good health and CMV-seronegative.

Notes on this clone: A junction boundary mismatches the germline segment, possibly from a read error. The V gene is TRBV7-9, the J gene TRBJ2-1, with 8 bases aligning to TRBD2. Per germline, CDR1 SEHNR and CDR2 FQNEAQ (reference sequence). The CDR3 runs to 16 residues. This CDR3 reads CSSSSFSGTSYNEQFF. CDR3 DNA sequence: TGTTCCAGCAGCTCCTTTAGCGGGACCTCCTACAATGAGCAGTTCTTC.

V usage is TRBV7-2 and J usage is TRBJ1-3, with 11 bases that match TRBD1. Trimming took 4 bases from V and 2 from J; bases not matched to a gene: 1. CDR3 length: 15 amino acids. The germline gives CDR1 SGHTA, CDR2 FQGNSA. CDR3 region: CASSSGQGAGNTIYF. For the CDR3, the DNA is TGTGCCAGCAGCTCGGGACAGGGGGCTGGAAACACCATATATTTT.

The chain has TRBV30 and TRBJ2-1; 11 nucleotides line up with TRBD2. The trim removed 1 base at V and 8 bases at J, leaving 7 bases unmatched. From germline, CDR1 is GTSNPN and CDR2 SVGIG (reference sequence). The CDR3 has 15 residues. The CDR3 DNA follows: TGTGCCTGGAGTGCCGTAGCGGGAGGGCAGGATGAGCAGTTCTTC. Protein product: CAWSAVAGGQDEQFF.

The chain employs TRBV7-9 and TRBJ2-7; TRBD2 agrees at 12 bases. V trimming: 4 bases; J trimming: 0 bases; junction bases outside the gene matches: 7. In germline, CDR1 is SEHNR, CDR2 FQNEAQ (reference sequence). CDR3 size: 17 residues. The CDR3 sequence: CASSSRTSGASSYEQYF. The DNA of the CDR3 is TGTGCCAGCAGCTCGCGGACTAGCGGGGCTAGCTCCTACGAGCAGTACTTC.

This chain links TRBV4-3 with TRBJ2-1, with 9 bases fitting TRBD2. The germline gives CDR1 LGHNA, CDR2 YSLEER. With 1 base clipped from V and 4 bases from J, the junction kept 11 bases outside the gene matches. The CDR3 is 18 residues long. The CDR3 here is CASSQGPGLAGVYNEQFF. CDR3 bases: TGCGCCAGCAGCCAAGGCCCGGGACTAGCAGGGGTGTACAATGAGCAGTTCTTC.

The chain links TRBV7-9 to TRBJ1-2, with 8 bases aligning to TRBD1. The CDR3 extends over 15 amino acids. V lost 4 bases to trimming and J lost 3 bases; unmatched junction nucleotides: 7. Germline V gene sequence: CDR1 SEHNR, CDR2 FQNEAQ (reference sequence). The DNA of the CDR3 is TGTGCCAGCAGCTCAGGACAGGGTTGGGACTATGGCTACACCTTC. Translation: CASSSGQGWDYGYTF.

The chain is built from TRBV11-3 and TRBJ2-3, with D maybe TRBD2 (6 bases). Germline loops: CDR1 SGHNT, CDR2 YENEEA. The CDR3 spans 13 residues. The ends were cut back, 5 bases at V and 9 bases at J, with 15 bases in the middle. DNA of the CDR3: TGTGCCAGCAGCCTGACCTCGGGGGTCACGCAGTATTTT. Translating it yields CASSLTSGVTQYF.

V and J are TRBV5-6 and TRBJ1-5; TRBD1 might be the D (5 bases). This CDR3 region has 14 residues. V was shortened by 3 bases and J by 0 bases, with 7 bases between the two germline ends. The V gene's germline CDR1 is SGHDT and CDR2 YYEEEE. CDR3 sequence reads: CASSSGFSNQPQHF. The CDR3 DNA reads TGTGCCAGCAGCTCAGGGTTTAGCAATCAGCCCCAGCATTTT.

This clone was detected a few times. The chain joins TRBV5-6 to TRBJ1-1; maybe TRBD1 (6 bases). Germline CDR1 SGHDT, CDR2 YYEEEE. The CDR3 is made up of 15 amino acids. The V gene lost 2 bases and the J gene lost 6 bases, with 17 bases spanning the gap. The CDR3 bases are TGTGCCAGCAGCTTACTGGCAGGGGTATTGCCTGAAGCTTTCTTT. This sequence encodes CASSLLAGVLPEAFF.

The sample holds a few counts of this clone. The chain employs TRBV6-1 and TRBJ1-1; D remains unclear. Germline CDR1 MNHNS, CDR2 SASEGT. The CDR3 sequence is 14 residues long. V dropped 7 bases and J dropped 0 bases, with 12 bases sitting between them. The CDR3 is CASILIWLNTEAFF. DNA of the CDR3: TGTGCCAGCATTTTAATTTGGCTGAACACTGAAGCTTTCTTT.

This rearrangement joins TRBV4-2 to TRBJ2-7; TRBD2 aligns across 8 bases. Germline CDR1 LGHNA, CDR2 YNFKEQ. The V segment lost 1 base and the J segment 5 bases; nucleotides outside the gene matches: 16. This CDR3 contains 18 residues. This chain's CDR3 is CASSQATWVAGGVNEQYF. The CDR3 DNA is TGTGCCAGCAGCCAAGCCACCTGGGTGGCGGGAGGAGTAAACGAGCAGTACTTC.

The chain has TRBV14 and TRBJ1-2; D remains unclear. Trimming removed 1 base at V and 7 bases at J, with 13 bases between. Germline values: CDR1 SGHDN, CDR2 FVKESK. This CDR3 spans 14 amino acids. The CDR3 DNA reads as TGTGCCAGCAGCCAAGCGGGAGCTAGGAGTGGCTACACCTTC. Protein: CASSQAGARSGYTF. Supplemented by reference TRBV14 and TRBJ1-2, the full variable domain reads EAGVTQFPSHSVIEKGQTVTLRCDPISGHDNLYWYRRVMGKEIKFLLHFVKESKQDESGMPNNRFLAERTGGTYSTLKVQPAELEDSGVYFCASSQAGARSGYTFGSGTRLTVV.

A few counts support this clone. The chain is built from TRBV4-1 and TRBJ2-3, with 15 positions matching TRBD2. CDR3 length equals 19 residues. With 5 bases clipped from V and 5 bases from J, the junction kept 14 bases outside the gene matches. Germline-derived CDR1 and CDR2 are MGHRA and YSYEKL. The CDR3 loop reads CASSSPGLAGGPDKDTQYF. DNA for the CDR3: TGCGCCAGCAGCTCTCCCGGACTAGCGGGAGGGCCGGATAAAGATACGCAGTATTTT.

V is TRBV7-6 and J is TRBJ2-5; 10 positions match TRBD1. The CDR3 contains 14 residues. V lost 5 bases, J lost 3 bases, and 3 bases stayed unmatched. The germline V gene encodes CDR1 SGHVS and CDR2 FNYEAQ. The CDR3 sequence is CASSIGTGEETQYF. CDR3 in DNA: TGTGCCAGCAGCATCGGGACAGGGGAAGAGACCCAGTACTTC.

The chain employs TRBV6-1 and TRBJ2-1; 7 bases line up with TRBD2. Germline values: CDR1 MNHNS, CDR2 SASEGT. Germline trimming cut 5 bases from V and 8 bases from J; bases unmatched to any gene: 3. The CDR3 runs 12 residues. The CDR3 protein is CASSPREDEQFF. DNA of the CDR3: TGTGCCAGCAGTCCCCGGGAGGATGAGCAGTTCTTC.

The V gene is TRBV4-3, the J gene TRBJ2-7; the D gene is possibly TRBD2 (6 bases). CDR3 length: 14 residues. V shed 4 bases and J shed 6 bases, with 16 bases lying between them. In germline, CDR1 is LGHNA, CDR2 YSLEER. The CDR3 sequence is CASSPFGGAGEQYF. CDR3 bases: TGCGCCAGCAGCCCATTTGGAGGGGCTGGCGAGCAGTACTTC.

This clone is a singleton in its sample. This chain links TRBV5-6 with TRBJ2-1; maybe TRBD1 (6 bases). V was pared by 0 bases and J by 6 bases, with 13 bases between. The CDR3 runs 15 residues. Looked up from germline, CDR1 is SGHDT and CDR2 is YYEEEE. In DNA form, the CDR3 reads TGTGCCAGCAGCTTGGCCAAGGGACATATCAATGAGCAGTTCTTC. It translates to CASSLAKGHINEQFF.

This clone was counted between two and nine times. This chain links TRBV6-5 with TRBJ1-5; the D is unclear. V lost 0 bases and J 3 bases, leaving 3 bases between the germline ends. Germline assignment: CDR1 MNHEY and CDR2 SVGAGI. CDR3 size: 13 residues. CDR3 protein: CASSYSYNQPQHF. In DNA, the CDR3 is TGTGCCAGCAGTTACTCGTACAATCAGCCCCAGCATTTT.

The gene calls are TRBV28 and TRBJ2-1; TRBD1 agrees at 9 bases. Germline V gene data show CDR1 as MDHEN and CDR2 as SYDVKM. The CDR3 totals 13 residues. The J segment lost 4 bases and the V segment lost 9 bases, leaving 4 bases of the junction unmatched. The CDR3 reads CASRTGAYNEQFF. CDR3 nucleotides: TGTGCCAGTCGGACAGGGGCGTACAATGAGCAGTTCTTC.

This chain uses TRBV7-2 with TRBJ2-7; maybe TRBD2 (6 bases). With 5 bases removed from V and 4 bases from J, the gap between germline ends came to 15 bases. There are 14 residues in the CDR3. Per the germline V gene, CDR1 is SGHTA and CDR2 is FQGNSA. This CDR3 reads CASSLRDSRYEQYF. CDR3 nucleotide sequence: TGTGCCAGCAGCCTCCGGGACTCACGATACGAGCAGTACTTC.

The chain recombines TRBV5-4 with TRBJ2-3, with 7 bases matching TRBD2. V lost 4 bases to trimming and J lost 1 base; unmatched junction nucleotides: 6. Looked up from germline, CDR1 is SGHNT and CDR2 is YYREEE (reference sequence). The CDR3 spans 15 residues. CDR3 nucleotide sequence: TGTGCCAGCAGCCGGCGGGAGACCGGCACAGATACGCAGTATTTT. This encodes CASSRRETGTDTQYF.

This chain links TRBV4-1 with TRBJ2-1, with D possibly matching TRBD2 (5 bases). Germline V gene sequence: CDR1 MGHRA, CDR2 YSYEKL. Trimming stripped 4 bases from V and 0 bases from J, with 13 bases between. This CDR3 is 16 amino acids long. CDR3 DNA sequence: TGCGCCAGCAGCCGCGAGGGTCGAAGCTCCTACAATGAGCAGTTCTTC. Residues: CASSREGRSSYNEQFF.

This rearrangement joins TRBV11-2 to TRBJ1-2; 8 bases line up with TRBD1. CDR1 and CDR2 (germline): SGHAT, FQNNGV. Trimming cost V 5 bases and J 2 bases; bases outside gene matches: 1. The CDR3 extends over 13 amino acids. This CDR3 reads CASSRQGNYGYTF. The CDR3 coding sequence is TGTGCCAGCAGCCGACAGGGGAACTATGGCTACACCTTC.